A selection of T cell receptor beta chains follows, all from one sample in a study of T cell responses to AZD1222 COVID-19 vaccine. This table comes from immunoSEQ multiplex PCR, and its TCRdb copy is limited to in-frame clones, with some not included. The profile covers tens of thousands of clones, with roughly four fifths appearing a single time and around 28% taken by the ten largest. Source: peripheral blood, taken 28 days after the second AZD1222 dose. The receptors were gathered from an adult who received the AZD1222 COVID-19 vaccine. The CDR3 runs from the conserved cysteine through the conserved F or W. The order of the fields is J gene, V gene, D gene, CDR3 protein. A D gene is named only where the DNA matches it firmly.

j_gene: TRBJ1-2
v_gene: TRBV11-1
d_gene: TRBD1
CDR3aa: CASSPKGQGFNYGYTF

j_gene: TRBJ1-5
v_gene: TRBV28
d_gene: NA
CDR3aa: CASTSGNQPQHF

j_gene: TRBJ2-7
v_gene: TRBV11-2
d_gene: NA
CDR3aa: CASSLGNEQYF

j_gene: TRBJ2-7
v_gene: TRBV28
d_gene: TRBD2
CDR3aa: CASSLFGTSGSYEQYF

j_gene: TRBJ1-6
v_gene: TRBV6-5
d_gene: TRBD1
CDR3aa: CASRWDSNSPLHF

j_gene: TRBJ2-3
v_gene: TRBV10-3
d_gene: NA
CDR3aa: CAISPRVASTDTQYF

j_gene: TRBJ2-2
v_gene: TRBV6-5
d_gene: TRBD1
CDR3aa: CASSSDRGLGTGELFF

j_gene: TRBJ2-7
v_gene: TRBV11-2
d_gene: NA
CDR3aa: CASSSSGHEQYF

j_gene: TRBJ2-3
v_gene: TRBV24-1
d_gene: NA
CDR3aa: CATSDGVTDTQYF

j_gene: TRBJ1-5
v_gene: TRBV20-1
d_gene: TRBD1
CDR3aa: CSASSGTGSNQPQHF

j_gene: TRBJ2-7
v_gene: TRBV11-2
d_gene: NA
CDR3aa: CASSIGRGGSYEQYF

j_gene: TRBJ2-3
v_gene: TRBV30
d_gene: NA
CDR3aa: CAWSVRSTDTQYF